These 9 T cell receptor beta chains were sequenced from one sample in a study of blood T cell repertoires in COVID-19. Some clones are missing from TCRdb's copy, which holds only in-frame ones; the method was immunoSEQ multiplex PCR. The sample yields a few hundred thousand clones, roughly 89% seen once. Sequencing was carried out using peripheral blood. The receptor source for this set is a woman aged 55-70 years with COVID-19, enrolled during active disease.

J is TRBJ2-5 and V is TRBV10-3; 7 bases fit TRBD1. This CDR3 spans 13 amino acids. CDR1 is ENHRY, CDR2 SYGVKD, per germline. V trimming: 8 bases; J trimming: 4 bases; junction bases outside the gene matches: 7. The CDR3: CAIARDSLETQYF. The CDR3 coding sequence is TGTGCCATCGCCCGGGACAGCCTAGAGACCCAGTACTTC.

This clone has at least ten counts. The genes are TRBV19 and TRBJ1-4, with D possibly TRBD1 on 5 matching bases. Germline assignment: CDR1 LNHDA and CDR2 SQIVND (reference sequence). This CDR3 spans 14 amino acids. The V gene lost 1 base and the J gene lost 8 bases, with 11 bases spanning the gap. The chain's CDR3 is CASSIARGSEKLFF. DNA of the CDR3: TGTGCCAGTAGTATAGCGCGGGGGTCCGAAAAACTGTTTTTT.

The rearrangement links TRBV10-3 to TRBJ1-2; D not resolved. The germline V gene has CDR1 ENHRY and CDR2 SYGVKD. The CDR3 totals 13 residues. The V and J ends lost 2 bases and 3 bases respectively, with 7 bases between them. CDR3 protein: CAISEGVDYGYTF. DNA for the CDR3: TGTGCCATCAGTGAGGGAGTCGACTATGGCTACACCTTC.

CDR3 loop: CASSEWRDAGYTF. Here the CDR3 DNA reads TGTGCCAGCAGTGAATGGAGGGACGCTGGCTACACCTTC. This rearrangement joins TRBV6-1 to TRBJ1-2; TRBD1 might be the D (5 bases). The germline V and J ends were trimmed by 2 bases and 7 bases, with 11 bases remaining between them. Germline CDR1 reads MNHNS; CDR2 reads SASEGT. The CDR3 runs to 13 residues.

The V and J genes are TRBV2 and TRBJ1-4, with D tentatively TRBD1 (6 bases). Germline V gene lookup returns CDR1 SNHLY and CDR2 FYNNEI. V lost 6 bases to trimming and J lost 0 bases, with 14 bases between them. The CDR3 covers 16 residues. The DNA for the CDR3 is TGTGCCAGCAGGACTATCAGGGGCGCAACTAATGAAAAACTGTTTTTT. It translates to CASRTIRGATNEKLFF.

The chain is built from TRBV5-4 and TRBJ1-1; TRBD1 is a possible D gene (5 bases). V lost 5 bases and J lost 1, with 9 bases in between. This CDR3 contains 13 residues. In germline, CDR1 is SGHNT, CDR2 YYREEE (reference sequence). For the CDR3, the DNA is TGTGCCAGCAGAGGGGCTACGAACACTGAAGCTTTCTTT. Protein sequence: CASRGATNTEAFF.

This clone was found a few times. This chain connects TRBV2 to TRBJ2-7, with D tentatively TRBD2 (5 bases). The CDR3 loop spans 16 amino acids. Trimming took 7 bases from V and 1 from J, leaving 20 bases between them. CDR1 is SNHLY, CDR2 FYNNEI, per germline. The CDR3 region is CASNLGRRSPSYEQYF. CDR3 sequence (DNA): TGTGCCAGCAATTTGGGGAGAAGGTCTCCTTCCTACGAGCAGTACTTC. The full variable domain, with the rest looked up from reference TRBV2 and TRBJ2-7, is EPEVTQTPSHQVTQMGQEVILRCVPISNHLYFYWYRQILGQKVEFLVSFYNNEISEKSEIFDDQFSVERPDGSNFTLKIRSTKLEDSAMYFCASNLGRRSPSYEQYFGPGTRLTVT.

The rearrangement uses TRBV12-3 or TRBV12-4 and TRBJ1-1; 7 positions agree with TRBD1. The V segment lost 6 bases and the J segment 6 bases; nucleotides outside the gene matches: 7. The length of the CDR3 is 13 residues. The CDR3 bases are TGTGCCAGCAGACGTGGACAGGCTGCTGAAGCTTTCTTT. As protein: CASRRGQAAEAFF.

This chain joins TRBV4-2 and TRBJ1-1; D is uncertain. Between the trimmed V and J ends, which lost 0 bases and 1 base, there was a span of 3 bases. CDR3 size: 13 residues. The germline CDR1 and CDR2 sequences are LGHNA and YNFKEQ. The CDR3 spells CASSQDRNTEAFF. DNA for the CDR3: TGTGCCAGCAGCCAAGATCGGAACACTGAAGCTTTCTTT.